The 14 T cell receptor beta chains below all came from one sample that was sequenced in a study of CD8+ T cells in alopecia areata. Treatment reported: oral pan-JAK inhibitor, 5-10 mg twice daily. Reverse transcription of extracted RNA yielded cDNA, which provided the sequencing template. Data came from immunoSEQ multiplex PCR; TCRdb stores just in-frame clones and leaves some out. The sample includes about 220,000 clones, 50% to 70% of them seen just once. This sample comprised CD4+ T cells sorted from blood, obtained at week 4, from a patient treated with tofacitinib. All receptors come from a human donor with alopecia areata.

This sequence joins TRBV15 and TRBJ2-5, with 12 bases identical to TRBD2. V shed 3 bases and J 4 bases; nucleotides not matched to a gene: 6. There are 16 residues in the CDR3. In germline, CDR1 is LNHNV, CDR2 YYDKDF (reference sequence). This chain's CDR3 is CATSSRRLAGAETQYF. The CDR3 region has the DNA TGTGCCACCAGCAGTAGAAGACTAGCGGGGGCAGAGACCCAGTACTTC.

Points on this clone: A much more abundant neighbour one base away suggests this may be a read error. The gene calls are TRBV4-2 and TRBJ2-6; D is perhaps TRBD1 or TRBD2 (5 bases each). The CDR3 loop spans 17 amino acids. Germline V lookup: CDR1 LGHNA, CDR2 YNFKEQ. V was cut by 4 bases and J by 2 bases, with 15 bases left in between. As DNA, the CDR3 is TGTGCCAGCAGCCGAGAGGGGAGTGGAACTGGGGCCAACGTCCTGACTTTC. It specifies CASSREGSGTGANVLTF.

This clone showed up many times. The V call is TRBV4-3, the J call TRBJ1-4; no firm D call. The CDR3 contains 14 residues. Trimming cost V 1 base and J 5 bases, with 8 bases left between them. Germline V gene data show CDR1 as LGHNA and CDR2 as YSLEER. In nucleotides, the CDR3 is TGCGCCAGCAGCCAAGGGGAGCAAAATGAAAAACTGTTTTTT. Protein sequence: CASSQGEQNEKLFF.

The chain links TRBV2 to TRBJ2-7; 7 bases match TRBD2. V lost 6 bases to trimming and J lost 2 bases; unmatched junction nucleotides: 7. The CDR3 loop spans 14 amino acids. Germline lookup yields CDR1 SNHLY and CDR2 FYNNEI. The CDR3 region is CASRLAVSPYEQYF. The CDR3 DNA sequence: TGTGCCAGCAGGCTAGCGGTTTCCCCCTACGAGCAGTACTTC.

This clone was detected only a few times. The rearrangement links TRBV19 to TRBJ1-1, with 10 nucleotides matching TRBD1. CDR3 length: 16 amino acids. Germline trimming cut 4 bases from V and 0 bases from J; bases unmatched to any gene: 5. The germline V gene encodes CDR1 LNHDA and CDR2 SQIVND (reference sequence). CDR3 in DNA: TGTGCCAGTAGTAGTAGGACAGGGGGTATGAACACTGAAGCTTTCTTT. It encodes CASSSRTGGMNTEAFF.

The rearrangement links TRBV29-1 to TRBJ1-1, with a tentative D call TRBD1 (5 bases). V was pared by 6 bases and J by 4 bases, with 12 bases between. The CDR3 has 12 amino acids. Germline values: CDR1 SQVTM, CDR2 ANQGSEA. CDR3 sequence (DNA): TGCAGCGTAGACCAGCAGGGCACTGAAGCTTTCTTT. It is translated as CSVDQQGTEAFF.

The V and J genes are TRBV18 and TRBJ2-7; 7 positions agree with TRBD1. This CDR3 spans 14 amino acids. V was clipped by 4 bases and J by 1 base; unmatched bases: 4. Per germline, CDR1 KGHSH and CDR2 LQKENI. The CDR3 loop is CASSLNRGSYEQYF. The CDR3 region has the DNA TGTGCCAGCTCACTCAACAGGGGTTCCTACGAGCAGTACTTC.

This sequence joins TRBV2 and TRBJ2-6; D remains ambiguous. The germline V gene has CDR1 SNHLY and CDR2 FYNNEI. The CDR3 sequence is 17 residues long. V was shortened by 4 bases and J by 0 bases, with 13 bases between the two germline ends. CDR3 coding DNA: TGTGCCAGCAGTGTTTTCCGCCGCCTCTCTGGGGCCAACGTCCTGACTTTC. This translates into CASSVFRRLSGANVLTF.

This clone has only a few counts. This chain links TRBV19 with TRBJ2-5; D remains unclear. Trimming pared 5 bases from V and 5 bases from J, leaving 6 bases between. The length of the CDR3 is 11 residues. Germline lookup yields CDR1 LNHDA and CDR2 SQIVND (reference sequence). In DNA form, the CDR3 reads TGTGCCAGTAGTCCCGGGGAGACCCAGTACTTC. It is translated as CASSPGETQYF.

This chain joins TRBV6-1 and TRBJ1-2; 7 bases map to TRBD1. CDR1 is MNHNS and CDR2 is SASEGT in the germline V gene. J was trimmed by 4 bases and V by 6 bases; bases with no gene match: 2. The CDR3 is made up of 12 amino acids. The CDR3 protein is CASSRDSYGYTF. CDR3 sequence (DNA): TGTGCCAGCAGCCGGGACAGCTATGGCTACACCTTC.

This chain links TRBV20-1 with TRBJ2-7; no clear D gene. CDR3 size: 11 residues. Germline lookup yields CDR1 DFQATT and CDR2 SNEGSKA (reference sequence). Trimming took off 2 bases at V and 3 bases at J, with 5 bases between the two ends. CDR3 sequence reads: CSARMDYEQYF. As DNA, the CDR3 is TGCAGTGCTAGAATGGACTACGAGCAGTACTTC.

In its sample, this clone was seen many times. This sequence joins TRBV25-1 and TRBJ1-6, with D maybe TRBD1 (6 bases). Germline CDR1 MGHDK, CDR2 SYGVNS. V was trimmed by 6 bases and J by 4 bases, leaving 10 bases between them. This CDR3 region has 14 residues. CDR3 bases: TGTGCCAGCAGCCGGACAGCATATAATTCACCCCTCCACTTT. It codes for CASSRTAYNSPLHF.

The chain uses TRBV29-1 and TRBJ2-2; D perhaps matches TRBD1 (6 bases). Germline-derived CDR1 and CDR2 are SQVTM and ANQGSEA. The CDR3 contains 13 residues. The ends were cut back, 5 bases at V and 7 bases at J, with 14 bases in the middle. The CDR3 sequence is CSVKRTVFGELFF. CDR3 DNA sequence: TGCAGCGTTAAACGGACAGTCTTCGGGGAGCTGTTTTTT.

V and J are TRBV4-2 and TRBJ2-3; 8 bases agree with TRBD2. Germline V lookup: CDR1 LGHNA, CDR2 YNFKEQ. Trimming took 2 bases from V and 1 from J; bases not matched to a gene: 11. This CDR3 has 18 residues. The DNA for the CDR3 is TGTGCCAGCAGCCAAAGAGGAAGGACTAGCATCGGCACAGATACGCAGTATTTT. Its protein product is CASSQRGRTSIGTDTQYF.